This TCR beta chain was captured by sequencing in a study of blood T cell repertoires in COVID-19. The CDR3 loop spans 13 amino acids. Trimming cost V 5 bases and J 8 bases; bases outside gene matches: 6. Germline V gene sequence: CDR1 LNHDA, CDR2 SQIVND (reference sequence). Profiled with immunoSEQ multiplex PCR; TCRdb holds only in-frame clones, not every one. This sample has about 290,000 clones, with roughly nine tenths found just once. The specimen sequenced was PBMCs or T cells enriched from blood (not recorded which). The TCR comes from a woman aged 40 to 55 who had recovered from COVID-19. This sequence joins TRBV19 and TRBJ2-1, with 7 positions matching TRBD2. CDR3 amino acids: CASSLRLADEQFF. Here the CDR3 DNA reads TGTGCCAGTAGTCTTCGACTAGCCGATGAGCAGTTCTTC.